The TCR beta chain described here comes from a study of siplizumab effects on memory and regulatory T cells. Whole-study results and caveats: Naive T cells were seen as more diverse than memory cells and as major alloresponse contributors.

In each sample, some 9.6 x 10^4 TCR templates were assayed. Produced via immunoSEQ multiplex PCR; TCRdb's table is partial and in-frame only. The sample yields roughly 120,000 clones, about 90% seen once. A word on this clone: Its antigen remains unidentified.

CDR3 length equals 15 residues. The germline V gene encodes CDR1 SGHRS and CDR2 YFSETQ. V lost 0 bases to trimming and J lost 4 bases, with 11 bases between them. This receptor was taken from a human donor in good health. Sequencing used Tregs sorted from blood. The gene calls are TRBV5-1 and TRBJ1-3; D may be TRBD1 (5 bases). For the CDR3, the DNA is TGCGCCAGCAGCTTGGAAGGGGCTAGCGGAAACACCATATATTTT. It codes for CASSLEGASGNTIYF.